This T cell receptor beta chain was obtained from a study of T cell repertoires in cytomegalovirus infection. Study background: Matching HLA type, along with CMV infection, was indicated by public TCR beta signatures.

The sample holds many counts of this clonotype. Its target is not known. The study, taken as a whole, reports: Carriers of CMV plus the relevant HLA were identified by cumulative public TCR beta family frequency. In two of eight donors, the top clonotype was HLA-C-restricted CMV-specific.

TCRdb reanalysed the reads using MiXCR and keeps one entry per CDR3 protein. The sample shows fewer than 550,000 distinct CDR3 sequences, approximately 16% of them seen only once. V lost 2 bases, J lost 8 bases, and 13 bases lay in between. The length of the CDR3 is 15 residues. Germline values: CDR1 SGHAT, CDR2 FQNNGV. The TCR was taken from a human donor in good health (CMV status not recorded). Some clones in this sample may be carry-over from other donors' samples. This chain links TRBV11-2 with TRBJ1-6; D gene unclear. Sample: CD8+ T cells from PBMCs. The CDR3 DNA reads TGTGCCAGCAGCTTAAAGATGGGGAGAGATTCACCCCTCCACTTT. It encodes CASSLKMGRDSPLHF.